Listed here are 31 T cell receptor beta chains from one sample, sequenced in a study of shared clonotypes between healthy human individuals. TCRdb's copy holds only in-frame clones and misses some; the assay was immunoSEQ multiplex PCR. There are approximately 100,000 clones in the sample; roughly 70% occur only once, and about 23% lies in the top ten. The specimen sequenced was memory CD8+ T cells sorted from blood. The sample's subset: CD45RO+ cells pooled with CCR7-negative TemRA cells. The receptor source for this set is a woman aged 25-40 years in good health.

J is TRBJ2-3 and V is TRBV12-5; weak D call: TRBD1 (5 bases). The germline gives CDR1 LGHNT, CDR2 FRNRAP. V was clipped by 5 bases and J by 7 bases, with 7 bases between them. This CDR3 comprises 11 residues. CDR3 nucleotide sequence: TGTGCTAGTGGTGTGGGGCATACGCAGTATTTT. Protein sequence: CASGVGHTQYF.

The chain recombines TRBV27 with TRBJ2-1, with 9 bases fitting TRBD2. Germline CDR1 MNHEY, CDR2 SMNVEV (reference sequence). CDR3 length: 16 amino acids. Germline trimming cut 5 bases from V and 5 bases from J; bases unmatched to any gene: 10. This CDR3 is CASSLSGRGPNNEQFF. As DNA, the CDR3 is TGTGCCAGCAGTCTTAGCGGGAGAGGTCCTAACAATGAGCAGTTCTTC.

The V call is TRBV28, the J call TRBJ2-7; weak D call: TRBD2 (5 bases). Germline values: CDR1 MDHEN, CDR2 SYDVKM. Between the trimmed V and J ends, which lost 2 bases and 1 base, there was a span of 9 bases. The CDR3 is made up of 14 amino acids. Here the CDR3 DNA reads TGTGCCAGCAGTTTACTCGGGAATTCCTACGAGCAGTACTTC. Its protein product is CASSLLGNSYEQYF.

The CDR3 reads CAISVAGGIAGNTIYF. The CDR3 region has the DNA TGTGCCATCAGTGTCGCAGGGGGGATTGCTGGAAACACCATATATTTT. The chain links TRBV10-3 to TRBJ1-3, with 7 bases that match TRBD1. With 4 bases clipped from V and 2 bases from J, the junction kept 8 bases outside the gene matches. The CDR3 loop spans 16 amino acids. Germline CDR1 ENHRY, CDR2 SYGVKD.

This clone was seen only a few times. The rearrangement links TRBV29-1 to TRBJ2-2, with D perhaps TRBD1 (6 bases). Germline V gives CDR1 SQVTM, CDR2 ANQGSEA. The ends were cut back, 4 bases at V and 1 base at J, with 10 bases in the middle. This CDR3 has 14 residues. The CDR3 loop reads CSVGGTMNTGELFF. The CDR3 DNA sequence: TGCAGCGTTGGAGGGACAATGAACACCGGGGAGCTGTTTTTT.

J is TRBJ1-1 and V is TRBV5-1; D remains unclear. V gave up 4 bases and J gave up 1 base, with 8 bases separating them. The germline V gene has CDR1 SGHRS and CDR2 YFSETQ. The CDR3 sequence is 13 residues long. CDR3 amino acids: CASSNMENTEAFF. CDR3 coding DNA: TGCGCCAGCAGCAACATGGAGAACACTGAAGCTTTCTTT.

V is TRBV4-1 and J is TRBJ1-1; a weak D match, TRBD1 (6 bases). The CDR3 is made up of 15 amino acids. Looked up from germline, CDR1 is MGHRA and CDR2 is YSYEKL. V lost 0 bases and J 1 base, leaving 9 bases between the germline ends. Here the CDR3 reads CASSQDQGTNTEAFF. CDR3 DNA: TGCGCCAGCAGCCAAGATCAGGGGACGAACACTGAAGCTTTCTTT.

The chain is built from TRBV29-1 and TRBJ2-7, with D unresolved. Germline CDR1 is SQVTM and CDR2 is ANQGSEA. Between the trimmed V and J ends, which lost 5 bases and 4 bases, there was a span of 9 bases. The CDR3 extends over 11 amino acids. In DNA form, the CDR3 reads TGCAGCGTTCGGCGCGTGTACGAGCAGTACTTC. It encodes CSVRRVYEQYF.

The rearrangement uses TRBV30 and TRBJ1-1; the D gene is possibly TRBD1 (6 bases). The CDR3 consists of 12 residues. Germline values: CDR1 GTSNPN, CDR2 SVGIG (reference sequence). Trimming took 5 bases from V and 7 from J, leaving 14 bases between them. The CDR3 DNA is TGTGCCTGGGGGGACAACAGCGTTGAAGCTTTCTTT. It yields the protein CAWGDNSVEAFF.

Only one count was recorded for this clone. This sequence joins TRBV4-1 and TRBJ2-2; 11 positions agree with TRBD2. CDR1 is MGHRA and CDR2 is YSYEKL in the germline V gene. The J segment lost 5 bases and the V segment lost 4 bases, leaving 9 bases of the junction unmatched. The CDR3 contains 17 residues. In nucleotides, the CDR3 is TGCGCCAGCAGCCCGGGGGGGCTAGCGGGAGGAACCGGGGAGCTGTTTTTT. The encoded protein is CASSPGGLAGGTGELFF.

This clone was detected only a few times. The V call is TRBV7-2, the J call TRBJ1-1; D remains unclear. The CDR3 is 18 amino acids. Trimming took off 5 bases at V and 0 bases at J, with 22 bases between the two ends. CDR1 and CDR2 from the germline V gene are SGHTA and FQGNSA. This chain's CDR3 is CASSGSDGYLFLNTEAFF. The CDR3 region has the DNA TGTGCCAGCAGCGGAAGCGACGGATATCTGTTTTTGAACACTGAAGCTTTCTTT.

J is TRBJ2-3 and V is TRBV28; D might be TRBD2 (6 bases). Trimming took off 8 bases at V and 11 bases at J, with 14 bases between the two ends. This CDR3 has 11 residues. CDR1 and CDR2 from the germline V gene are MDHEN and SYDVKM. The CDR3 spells CASGESGWQYF. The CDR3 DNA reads TGTGCCAGCGGAGAAAGCGGGTGGCAGTATTTT.

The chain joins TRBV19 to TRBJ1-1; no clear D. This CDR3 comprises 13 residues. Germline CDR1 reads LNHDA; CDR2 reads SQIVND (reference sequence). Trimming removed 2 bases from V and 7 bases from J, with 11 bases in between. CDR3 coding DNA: TGTGCCAGTAGTATAAATGACGGTCGTGAAGCTTTCTTT. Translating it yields CASSINDGREAFF.

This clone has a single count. As DNA, the CDR3 is TGTGCCAGCAGCTCAAGGACCGGCCAGGGGGCGCAGAATGGTGGCTACACCTTC. Translation gives CASSSRTGQGAQNGGYTF. This sequence joins TRBV14 and TRBJ1-2, with TRBD1 identical over 8 bases. The CDR3 has 18 amino acids. Germline V CDR1 and CDR2: SGHDN, FVKESK. V lost 5 bases and J lost 7; bases outside the gene matches: 21.

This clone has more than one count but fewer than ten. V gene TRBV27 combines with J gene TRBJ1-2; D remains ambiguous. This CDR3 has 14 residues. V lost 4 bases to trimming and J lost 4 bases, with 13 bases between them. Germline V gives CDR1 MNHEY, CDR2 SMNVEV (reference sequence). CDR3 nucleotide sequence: TGTGCCAGCAGTTCCTCGGCGGGCATCTATGGCTACACCTTC. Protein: CASSSSAGIYGYTF.

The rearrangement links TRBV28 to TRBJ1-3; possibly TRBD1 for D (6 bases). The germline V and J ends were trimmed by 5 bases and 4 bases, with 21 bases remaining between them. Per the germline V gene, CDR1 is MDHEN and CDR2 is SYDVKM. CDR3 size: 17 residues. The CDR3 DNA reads TGTGCCAGCAGTCCCCGGGACATATATTTTCAGGGAAACACCATATATTTT. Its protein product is CASSPRDIYFQGNTIYF.

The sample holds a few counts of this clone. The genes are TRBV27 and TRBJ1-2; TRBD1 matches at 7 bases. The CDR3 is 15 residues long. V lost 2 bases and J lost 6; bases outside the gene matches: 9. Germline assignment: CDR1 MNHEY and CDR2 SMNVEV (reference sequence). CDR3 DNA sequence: TGTGCCAGCAGTTTAGAGGAGGGGGCATCCCATGGCTACACCTTC. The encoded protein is CASSLEEGASHGYTF.

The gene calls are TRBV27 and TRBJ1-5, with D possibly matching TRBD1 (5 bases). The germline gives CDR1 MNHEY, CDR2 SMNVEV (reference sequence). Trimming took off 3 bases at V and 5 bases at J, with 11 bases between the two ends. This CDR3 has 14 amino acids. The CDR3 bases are TGTGCCAGCAGTTTCACAGGAAATGATCAGCCCCAGCATTTT. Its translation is CASSFTGNDQPQHF.

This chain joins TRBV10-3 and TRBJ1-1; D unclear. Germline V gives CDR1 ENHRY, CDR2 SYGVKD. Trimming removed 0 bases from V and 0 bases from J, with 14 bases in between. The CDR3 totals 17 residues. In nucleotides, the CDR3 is TGTGCCATCAGTGAGTCGAGAATAGGGAGGGTGAACACTGAAGCTTTCTTT. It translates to CAISESRIGRVNTEAFF.

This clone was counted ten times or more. CDR3 sequence reads: CATSIGTGETQPQHF. The DNA of the CDR3 is TGTGCCACCAGCATCGGGACAGGGGAAACGCAGCCCCAGCATTTT. The chain combines TRBV15 with TRBJ1-5; 10 nucleotides line up with TRBD1. Per the germline V gene, CDR1 is LNHNV and CDR2 is YYDKDF (reference sequence). The CDR3 loop spans 15 amino acids. V dropped 4 bases and J dropped 7; count of bases not matched to a gene: 7.

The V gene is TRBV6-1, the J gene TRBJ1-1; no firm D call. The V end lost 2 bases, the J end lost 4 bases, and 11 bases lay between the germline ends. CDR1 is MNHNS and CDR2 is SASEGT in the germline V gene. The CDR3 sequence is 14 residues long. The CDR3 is CASSEKVGLTEAFF. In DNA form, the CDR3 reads TGTGCCAGCAGTGAAAAAGTCGGGCTCACTGAAGCTTTCTTT.

This chain's CDR3 is CASSPIGLAGVNEQFF. As DNA, the CDR3 is TGTGCCAGCAGTCCGATTGGACTAGCGGGAGTCAATGAGCAGTTCTTC. The V and J genes are TRBV28 and TRBJ2-1; 13 nucleotides agree with TRBD2. The CDR3 totals 16 residues. CDR1 and CDR2 (germline): MDHEN, SYDVKM. V lost 5 bases to trimming and J lost 6 bases; unmatched junction nucleotides: 7.

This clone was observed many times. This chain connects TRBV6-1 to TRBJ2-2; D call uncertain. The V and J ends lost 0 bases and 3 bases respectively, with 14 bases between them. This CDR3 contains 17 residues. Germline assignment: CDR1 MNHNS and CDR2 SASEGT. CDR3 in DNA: TGTGCCAGCAGTGAAGCAGCCGGAAGCCATCACACCGGGGAGCTGTTTTTT. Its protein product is CASSEAAGSHHTGELFF.

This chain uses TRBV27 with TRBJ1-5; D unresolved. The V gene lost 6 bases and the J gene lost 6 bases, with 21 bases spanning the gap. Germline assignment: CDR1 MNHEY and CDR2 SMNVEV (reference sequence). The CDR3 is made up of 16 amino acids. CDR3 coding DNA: TGTGCCAGCAGACCCTACGGCACACAGACGCTTCAGCCCCAGCATTTT. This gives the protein CASRPYGTQTLQPQHF.

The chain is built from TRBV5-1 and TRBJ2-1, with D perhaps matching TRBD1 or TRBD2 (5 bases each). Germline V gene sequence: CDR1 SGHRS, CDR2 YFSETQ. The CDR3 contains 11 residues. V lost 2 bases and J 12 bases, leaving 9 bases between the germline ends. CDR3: CASSFGTSQFF. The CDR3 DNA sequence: TGCGCCAGCAGCTTTGGGACGTCGCAGTTCTTC.

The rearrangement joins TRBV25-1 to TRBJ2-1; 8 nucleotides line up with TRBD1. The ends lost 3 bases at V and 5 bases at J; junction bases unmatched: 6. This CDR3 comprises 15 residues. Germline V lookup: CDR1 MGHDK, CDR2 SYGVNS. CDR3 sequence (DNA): TGTGCCAGCAGTGATACAGGGGGGAAGCACAATGAGCAGTTCTTC. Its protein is CASSDTGGKHNEQFF.

In DNA form, the CDR3 reads TGTGCCAGCAGTGAGGGACACTCTTCGGGGAATGAAAAACTGTTTTTT. Amino acids: CASSEGHSSGNEKLFF. This chain joins TRBV2 and TRBJ1-4, with D possibly TRBD1 on 6 matching bases. V gave up 3 bases and J gave up 5 bases, with 16 bases separating them. Per germline, CDR1 SNHLY and CDR2 FYNNEI. The CDR3 is made up of 16 amino acids.

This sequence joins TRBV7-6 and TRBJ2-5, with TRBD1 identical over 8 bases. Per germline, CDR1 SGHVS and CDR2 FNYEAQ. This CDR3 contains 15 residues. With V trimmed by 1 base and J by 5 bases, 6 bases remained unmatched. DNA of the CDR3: TGTGCCAGCAGCTTAGATCCAGGGGGCTATGAGACCCAGTACTTC. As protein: CASSLDPGGYETQYF.

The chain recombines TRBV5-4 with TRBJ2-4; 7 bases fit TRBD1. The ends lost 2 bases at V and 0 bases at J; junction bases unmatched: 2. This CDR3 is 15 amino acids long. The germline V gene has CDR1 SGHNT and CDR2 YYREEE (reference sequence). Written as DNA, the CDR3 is TGTGCCAGCAGCTTCCAGGGGGTAGCCAAAAACATTCAGTACTTC. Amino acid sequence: CASSFQGVAKNIQYF.

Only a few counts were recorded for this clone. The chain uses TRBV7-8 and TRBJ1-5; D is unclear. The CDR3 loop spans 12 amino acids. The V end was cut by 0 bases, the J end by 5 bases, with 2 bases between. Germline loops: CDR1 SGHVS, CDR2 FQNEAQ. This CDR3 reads CASSLADQPQHF. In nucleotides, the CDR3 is TGTGCCAGCAGCTTAGCCGATCAGCCCCAGCATTTT.

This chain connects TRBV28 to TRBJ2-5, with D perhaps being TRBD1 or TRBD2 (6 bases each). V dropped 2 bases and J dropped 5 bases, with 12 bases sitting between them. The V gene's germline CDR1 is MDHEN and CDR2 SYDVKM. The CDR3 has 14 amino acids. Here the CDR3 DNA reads TGTGCCAGCAGTTTAGTGGGGGCGGGGGAGACCCAGTACTTC. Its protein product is CASSLVGAGETQYF.